This TCR beta chain was identified in a study of response to subunit inactivated influenza vaccine. TCRdb reprocessed the RT-PCR reads with MiXCR, giving one entry per CDR3 protein. The sample holds hundreds of thousands of distinct CDR3 sequences, 15% to 18% seen once. The CDR3 is made up of 13 amino acids. Germline CDR1 is DFQATT and CDR2 is SNEGSKA (reference sequence). The V gene lost 2 bases and the J gene lost 5 bases, with 12 bases spanning the gap. The sequencing used PBMCs from blood, collected roughly 12 days after vaccination. The TCR was taken from a middle-aged man who received an inactivated influenza vaccine. The V gene is TRBV20-1, the J gene TRBJ2-5; either TRBD1 or TRBD2 may fit D (6 bases each). The DNA of the CDR3 is TGCAGTGCTAGATCCGAAGGGGGGGAGACCCAGTACTTC. Translated, it gives CSARSEGGETQYF.